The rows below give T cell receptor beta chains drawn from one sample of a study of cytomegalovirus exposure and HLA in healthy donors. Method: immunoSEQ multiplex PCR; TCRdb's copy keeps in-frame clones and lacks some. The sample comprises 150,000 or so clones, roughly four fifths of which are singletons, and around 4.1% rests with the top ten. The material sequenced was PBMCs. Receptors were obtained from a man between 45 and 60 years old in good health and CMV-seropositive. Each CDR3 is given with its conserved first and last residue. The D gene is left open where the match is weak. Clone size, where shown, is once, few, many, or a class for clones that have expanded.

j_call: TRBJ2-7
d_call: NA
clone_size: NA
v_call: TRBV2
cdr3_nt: TGTGCCAGCACCCAAGTCTCGGGGGTAGAGCAGTACTTC
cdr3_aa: CASTQVSGVEQYF

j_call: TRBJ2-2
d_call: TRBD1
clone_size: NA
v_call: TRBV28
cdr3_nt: TGTGCCAGCAGTTCGGGACAGATCACCGGGGAGCTGTTTTTT
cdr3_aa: CASSSGQITGELFF

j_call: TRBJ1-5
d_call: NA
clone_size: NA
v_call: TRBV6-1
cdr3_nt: TGTGCCAGCAGTCCAACGGCCGGGACACCTGAGCCCCAGCATTTT
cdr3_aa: CASSPTAGTPEPQHF

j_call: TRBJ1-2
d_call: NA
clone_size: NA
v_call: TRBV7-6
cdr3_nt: TGTGCCAGCAGCCGGGGGGACGGCTATGGCTACACCTTC
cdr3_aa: CASSRGDGYGYTF

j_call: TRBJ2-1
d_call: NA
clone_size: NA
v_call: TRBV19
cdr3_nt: TGTGCCACGATCCCAACAGGGGCGGGGATCAATGAGCAGTTCTTC
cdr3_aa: CATIPTGAGINEQFF

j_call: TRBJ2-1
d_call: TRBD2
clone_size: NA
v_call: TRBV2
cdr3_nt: TGTGCCAGCAGCGAACGGACTAGCGGGAGTTGGAATGAGCAGTTCTTC
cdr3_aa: CASSERTSGSWNEQFF

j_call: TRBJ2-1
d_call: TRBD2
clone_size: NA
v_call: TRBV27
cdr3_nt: TGTGCCAGCACCCACACTAGCGGGATGTTCAATGAGCAGTTCTTC
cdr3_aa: CASTHTSGMFNEQFF

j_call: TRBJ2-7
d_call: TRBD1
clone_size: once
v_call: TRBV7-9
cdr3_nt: TGTTCCAGCAGCTTATGGGACAGGGGGCCCTACGAGCAGTACTTC
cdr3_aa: CSSSLWDRGPYEQYF

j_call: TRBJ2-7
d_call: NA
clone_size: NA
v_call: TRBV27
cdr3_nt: TGTGCCAGCAGTTTGGGGGCCTCCTACGAGCAGTACTTC
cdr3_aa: CASSLGASYEQYF

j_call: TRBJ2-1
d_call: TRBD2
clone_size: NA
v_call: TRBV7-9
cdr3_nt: TGTGCCAGCAGCTCTAGTAGCGGGGGGTCCTACAATGAGCAGTTCTTC
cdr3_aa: CASSSSSGGSYNEQFF

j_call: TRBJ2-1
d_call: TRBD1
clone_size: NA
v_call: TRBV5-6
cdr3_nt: TGTGCCAGCAGCTGGGACAGGGGAAATGAGCAGTTCTTC
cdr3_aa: CASSWDRGNEQFF

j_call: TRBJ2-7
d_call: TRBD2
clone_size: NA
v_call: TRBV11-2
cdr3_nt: TGTGCCAGCTCTGGGACTAGCGGATCCTACGAGCAGTACTTC
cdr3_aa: CASSGTSGSYEQYF

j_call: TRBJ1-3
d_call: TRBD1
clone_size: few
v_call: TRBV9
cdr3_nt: TGTGCCAGCAGCGTACGAGACAGGGCCTCTGGAAACACCATATATTTT
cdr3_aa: CASSVRDRASGNTIYF

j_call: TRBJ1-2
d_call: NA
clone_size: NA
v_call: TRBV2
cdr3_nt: TGTGCCAGTCACCCTCAAGGGGCGGGCTACACCTTC
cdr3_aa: CASHPQGAGYTF

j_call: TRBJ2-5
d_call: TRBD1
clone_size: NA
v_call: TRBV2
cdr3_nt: TGTGCCAGCAGCCAGGGGGAACAAGAGACCCAGTACTTC
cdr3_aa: CASSQGEQETQYF

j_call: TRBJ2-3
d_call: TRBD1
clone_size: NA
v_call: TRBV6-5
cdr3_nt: TGTGCCAGCAGTGCGCCGGGACAGGGGACAGATACGCAGTATTTT
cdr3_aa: CASSAPGQGTDTQYF

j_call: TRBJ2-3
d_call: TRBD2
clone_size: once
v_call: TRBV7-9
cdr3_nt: TGTGCCAGCAGCTCCATAGCGGGGGGCACAGATACGCAGTATTTT
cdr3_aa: CASSSIAGGTDTQYF

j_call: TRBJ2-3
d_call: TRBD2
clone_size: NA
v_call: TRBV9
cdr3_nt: TGTGCCAGCAGCGTAGGAGGGGAGGGAGGAGATACGCAGTATTTT
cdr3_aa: CASSVGGEGGDTQYF